These 28 T cell receptor beta chains share one sample of origin, sequenced in a study of blood T cell repertoires in COVID-19. The assay was immunoSEQ multiplex PCR, and TCRdb's table has in-frame clones only and misses some. The table records more than 95,000 clones, about 90% of them present only once. Source material: peripheral blood. All receptors come from a human donor in a cohort sampled during active COVID-19.

DNA of the CDR3: TGTGCCAGCAGACAATCTAGCGGGGGGTTCCGGGAGACCCAGTACTTC. This gives the protein CASRQSSGGFRETQYF. The gene calls are TRBV6-6 and TRBJ2-5; TRBD2 matches at 11 bases. The germline V gene has CDR1 MNHNY and CDR2 SVGAGI (reference sequence). CDR3 length equals 16 residues. Germline trimming cut 6 bases from V and 5 bases from J; bases unmatched to any gene: 11.

This chain connects TRBV19 to TRBJ2-3, with D possibly TRBD1 on 6 matching bases. The germline V gene has CDR1 LNHDA and CDR2 SQIVND (reference sequence). The CDR3 spans 15 residues. The germline V and J ends were trimmed by 7 bases and 4 bases, with 18 bases remaining between them. The CDR3 region is CASNPQGITADTQYF. CDR3 coding DNA: TGTGCCAGTAACCCACAGGGAATAACGGCAGATACGCAGTATTTT.

The chain recombines TRBV7-6 with TRBJ2-7; 13 bases are a match to TRBD2. The CDR3 has 15 residues. Germline lookup yields CDR1 SGHVS and CDR2 FNYEAQ. The trim removed 4 bases at V and 4 bases at J, leaving 4 bases unmatched. The CDR3 region has the DNA TGTGCCAGCAGCTCTGCGACTAGCGGGGGGTACGAGCAGTACTTC. It specifies CASSSATSGGYEQYF.

The rearrangement uses TRBV9 and TRBJ1-1; D unresolved. The CDR3 covers 14 residues. Germline CDR1 and CDR2: SGDLS and YYNGEE. The ends were cut back, 4 bases at V and 3 bases at J, with 13 bases in the middle. CDR3 protein: CASSTQYRDTEAFF. In DNA, the CDR3 is TGTGCCAGCAGCACCCAATACCGGGACACTGAAGCTTTCTTT.

This clone came up once. The chain employs TRBV4-1 and TRBJ1-1; 10 nucleotides agree with TRBD1. Germline V lookup: CDR1 MGHRA, CDR2 YSYEKL. The J segment lost 3 bases and the V segment lost 1 base, leaving 2 bases of the junction unmatched. This CDR3 is 15 amino acids long. The CDR3 nucleotides read TGCGCCAGCAGCCAAGGGACAGGGGGATACACTGAAGCTTTCTTT. Residues: CASSQGTGGYTEAFF.

This chain joins TRBV20-1 and TRBJ2-1; 9 bases fit TRBD2. The CDR3 contains 12 residues. Germline CDR1 DFQATT, CDR2 SNEGSKA (reference sequence). CDR3 region: CSVSLAGGPKFF. The CDR3 DNA reads TGCAGCGTTAGTTTGGCGGGAGGGCCGAAGTTCTTC.

This rearrangement joins TRBV2 to TRBJ1-2; TRBD1 matches at 7 bases. This CDR3 has 13 residues. Trimming removed 4 bases from V and 8 bases from J; junction bases left unmatched: 7. Germline V CDR1 and CDR2: SNHLY, FYNNEI. CDR3 bases: TGTGCCAGCAGTGTGGAGACAGGGTTCGGCTACACCTTC. Translated: CASSVETGFGYTF.

This clone appeared a single time. The chain joins TRBV4-1 to TRBJ2-3; 9 positions agree with TRBD1. The CDR3 runs 14 residues. CDR1 is MGHRA and CDR2 is YSYEKL in the germline V gene. V lost 5 bases to trimming and J lost 4 bases; unmatched junction nucleotides: 4. The CDR3 nucleotides are TGCGCCAGCAGCTCAGACAGGGGGTCAGATACGCAGTATTTT. Translated, it gives CASSSDRGSDTQYF.

This clone was seen a handful of times. J is TRBJ2-3 and V is TRBV2; TRBD2 matches 7 bases. Germline loops: CDR1 SNHLY, CDR2 FYNNEI. CDR3 length: 15 amino acids. V shed 2 bases and J 2 bases; nucleotides not matched to a gene: 4. CDR3 nucleotide sequence: TGTGCCAGCAGTGAAAGGGGACTACCCACAGATACGCAGTATTTT. Translated, it gives CASSERGLPTDTQYF.

This chain connects TRBV28 to TRBJ1-1; the match to TRBD1 covers 8 bases. V was clipped by 4 bases and J by 6 bases; unmatched bases: 7. This CDR3 comprises 14 residues. From germline, CDR1 is MDHEN and CDR2 SYDVKM. DNA of the CDR3: TGTGCCAGCAGTTCGACAGGGGCCCAGGCTGAAGCTTTCTTT. It specifies CASSSTGAQAEAFF.

This clone was counted a single time. The chain has TRBV5-1 and TRBJ2-7; tentatively, D is TRBD2 (6 bases). The CDR3 is 15 residues long. The ends were cut back, 1 base at V and 0 bases at J, with 11 bases in the middle. CDR1 and CDR2 from the germline V gene are SGHRS and YFSETQ. The CDR3 region is CASSLSSGDSYEQYF. CDR3 in DNA: TGCGCCAGCAGCTTGAGTAGCGGAGACTCCTACGAGCAGTACTTC.

This chain links TRBV24-1 with TRBJ2-7; D is perhaps TRBD1 (5 bases). Germline CDR1 is KGHDR and CDR2 is SFDVKD. This CDR3 has 14 residues. Trimming took 7 bases from V and 0 from J, leaving 12 bases between them. The CDR3 loop reads CATSRTGVSYEQYF. The CDR3 DNA reads as TGTGCCACCAGCCGTACAGGAGTCTCCTACGAGCAGTACTTC.

The chain recombines TRBV5-1 with TRBJ2-1; the match to TRBD2 covers 9 bases. The length of the CDR3 is 15 residues. Trimming removed 0 bases from V and 5 bases from J; junction bases left unmatched: 3. Germline-derived CDR1 and CDR2 are SGHRS and YFSETQ. The CDR3, as DNA: TGCGCCAGCAGCTTGGAGACTAGCGGAAACAATGAGCAGTTCTTC. Its protein is CASSLETSGNNEQFF.

J is TRBJ2-5 and V is TRBV9, with a tentative D call TRBD1 (5 bases). The CDR3 spans 14 residues. Germline assignment: CDR1 SGDLS and CDR2 YYNGEE. V shed 0 bases and J shed 3 bases, with 9 bases lying between them. The CDR3, as DNA: TGTGCCAGCAGCGTAGCTCCAGGGAAAGAGACCCAGTACTTC. It specifies CASSVAPGKETQYF.

The chain couples TRBV4-1 to TRBJ2-5; TRBD1 aligns across 10 bases. The CDR3 runs 15 residues. Per germline, CDR1 MGHRA and CDR2 YSYEKL. Losses at the gene ends were 4 bases for V and 5 bases for J; bases not matched to a gene: 7. The CDR3 region is CASSPRDRGRETQYF. The CDR3 coding sequence is TGCGCCAGCAGCCCCCGGGACAGGGGTAGGGAGACCCAGTACTTC.

V is TRBV18 and J is TRBJ2-1; D is undetermined. The CDR3 is 15 residues long. V lost 2 bases to trimming and J lost 3 bases, with 11 bases between them. CDR1 is KGHSH, CDR2 LQKENI, per germline. DNA of the CDR3: TGTGCCAGCTCACCAGGAATAAGCGACTACAATGAGCAGTTCTTC. Encoded protein: CASSPGISDYNEQFF.

This rearrangement joins TRBV7-6 to TRBJ2-3; 10 positions agree with TRBD2. CDR3 length: 15 residues. J gave up 2 bases and V 5 bases, and 4 bases lay outside the gene matches. CDR1 is SGHVS and CDR2 is FNYEAQ in the germline V gene. DNA of the CDR3: TGTGCCAGCAGCGCCAGCGGGGGGGTCACAGATACGCAGTATTTT. As protein: CASSASGGVTDTQYF.

This clone was found once. This chain joins TRBV7-3 and TRBJ2-3; no clear D gene. Germline V gene lookup returns CDR1 SGHTA and CDR2 FQGTGA. CDR3 length: 15 residues. Trimming left V 6 bases short and J 4 bases short, with 17 bases between. The CDR3 DNA reads TGTGCCAGCAGGGCGGCAGCTACTGTTGCAGATACGCAGTATTTT. It yields the protein CASRAAATVADTQYF.

This clone has only a few counts. V usage is TRBV29-1 and J usage is TRBJ1-1, with 7 nucleotides matching TRBD1. Germline V gives CDR1 SQVTM, CDR2 ANQGSEA. Unmatched junction bases numbered 10, after V lost 5 bases and J lost 4 bases. There are 14 residues in the CDR3. CDR3 in DNA: TGCAGCGTTCAAGGGGGCAGGTCTGGCACTGAAGCTTTCTTT. This encodes CSVQGGRSGTEAFF. Full variable domain (rest looked up from reference TRBV29-1 and TRBJ1-1): SAVISQKPSRDICQRGTSLTIQCQVDSQVTMMFWYRQQPGQSLTLIATANQGSEATYESGFVIDKFPISRPNLTFSTLTVSNMSPEDSSIYLCSVQGGRSGTEAFFGQGTRLTVV.

The chain links TRBV6-5 to TRBJ2-2, with D possibly TRBD2 on 5 matching bases. The CDR3 spans 13 residues. The germline V gene encodes CDR1 MNHEY and CDR2 SVGAGI. The V and J ends lost 6 bases and 2 bases respectively, with 7 bases between them. CDR3 loop: CASRGANTGELFF. In DNA, the CDR3 is TGTGCCAGCAGGGGAGCCAACACCGGGGAGCTGTTTTTT.

The gene calls are TRBV6-5 and TRBJ1-3, with 7 nucleotides matching TRBD1. This CDR3 is built from 15 residues. Germline V gene lookup returns CDR1 MNHEY and CDR2 SVGAGI. The J segment lost 4 bases and the V segment lost 6 bases, leaving 9 bases of the junction unmatched. In DNA form, the CDR3 reads TGTGCCAGCAGCCTTGGGACAGCCAGAGGAAACACCATATATTTT. Its protein product is CASSLGTARGNTIYF.

The rearrangement uses TRBV27 and TRBJ2-3; no firm D call. V was clipped by 3 bases and J by 5 bases, with 3 bases between them. Germline V CDR1 and CDR2: MNHEY, SMNVEV (reference sequence). This CDR3 has 11 amino acids. CDR3 nucleotide sequence: TGTGCCAGCAGTTTTCTAGATACGCAGTATTTT. It translates to CASSFLDTQYF.

J is TRBJ1-2 and V is TRBV4-2; D may be TRBD1 (6 bases). CDR1 and CDR2 from the germline V gene are LGHNA and YNFKEQ. V was shortened by 0 bases and J by 8 bases, with 19 bases between the two germline ends. The CDR3 extends over 16 amino acids. CDR3 coding DNA: TGTGCCAGCAGCCAAGAGGGGGGGCGCGCAGAGTTAGGCTACACCTTC. Protein product: CASSQEGGRAELGYTF.

This chain connects TRBV5-1 to TRBJ2-2, with D possibly TRBD2 on 6 matching bases. There are 14 residues in the CDR3. V lost 1 base, J lost 4 bases, and 8 bases lay in between. From germline, CDR1 is SGHRS and CDR2 YFSETQ. CDR3 loop: CASSLSGVTGELFF. CDR3 DNA sequence: TGCGCCAGCAGCTTGTCGGGGGTCACCGGGGAGCTGTTTTTT.

The V and J genes are TRBV29-1 and TRBJ1-1, with a possible D match to TRBD1 (6 bases). The CDR3 contains 11 residues. Germline values: CDR1 SQVTM, CDR2 ANQGSEA. Trimming took 5 bases from V and 5 from J, leaving 9 bases between them. The CDR3 region is CSVLQGTEAFF. The CDR3 coding sequence is TGCAGCGTTCTTCAGGGGACTGAAGCTTTCTTT.

The V call is TRBV5-4, the J call TRBJ1-5; 8 bases agree with TRBD1. CDR3 length: 15 amino acids. Germline V CDR1 and CDR2: SGHNT, YYREEE (reference sequence). The J segment lost 3 bases and the V segment lost 3 bases, leaving 5 bases of the junction unmatched. CDR3 residues: CASSSQGAPNQPQHF. CDR3 nucleotides: TGTGCCAGCAGCTCCCAGGGGGCCCCCAATCAGCCCCAGCATTTT.

This rearrangement joins TRBV11-1 to TRBJ2-3; 7 bases map to TRBD2. This CDR3 has 15 residues. The germline CDR1 and CDR2 sequences are SGHAT and FQDESV (reference sequence). V lost 4 bases, J lost 4 bases, and 8 bases stayed unmatched. The CDR3 region is CASSSSRGDSDTQYF. CDR3 coding DNA: TGTGCCAGCAGCTCGAGCCGGGGGGACTCAGATACGCAGTATTTT.

About this clone: Other DNA sequences in this sample translate to the same CDR3. J is TRBJ2-2 and V is TRBV7-3; the D gene is possibly TRBD2 (5 bases). The CDR3 runs 13 residues. Germline CDR1 is SGHTA and CDR2 is FQGTGA. Trimming took off 1 base at V and 6 bases at J, with 6 bases between the two ends. The CDR3 spells CASSLRGPGELFF. The CDR3 DNA reads TGTGCCAGCAGCTTAAGAGGGCCCGGGGAGCTGTTTTTT.